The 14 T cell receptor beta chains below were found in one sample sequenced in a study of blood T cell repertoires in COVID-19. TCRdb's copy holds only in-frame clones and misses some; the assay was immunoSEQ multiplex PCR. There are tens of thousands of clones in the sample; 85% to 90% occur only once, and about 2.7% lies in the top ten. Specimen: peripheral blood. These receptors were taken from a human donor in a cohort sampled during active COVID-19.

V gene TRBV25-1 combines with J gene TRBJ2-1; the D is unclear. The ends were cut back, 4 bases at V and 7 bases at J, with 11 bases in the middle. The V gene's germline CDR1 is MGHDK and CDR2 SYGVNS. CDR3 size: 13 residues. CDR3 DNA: TGTGCCAGCAGTGGTGTGGGCAATAATGAGCAGTTCTTC. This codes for CASSGVGNNEQFF. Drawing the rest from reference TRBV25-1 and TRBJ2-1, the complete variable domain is EADIYQTPRYLVIGTGKKITLECSQTMGHDKMYWYQQDPGMELHLIHYSYGVNSTEKGDLSSESTVSRIRTEHFPLTLESARPSHTSQYLCASSGVGNNEQFFGPGTRLTVL.

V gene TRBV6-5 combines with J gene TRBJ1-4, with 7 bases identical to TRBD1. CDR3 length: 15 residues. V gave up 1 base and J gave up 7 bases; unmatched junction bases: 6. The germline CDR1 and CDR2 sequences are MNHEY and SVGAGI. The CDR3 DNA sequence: TGTGCCAGCAGTTACTTCCAGACAGGGCCTGAAAAACTGTTTTTT. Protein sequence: CASSYFQTGPEKLFF.

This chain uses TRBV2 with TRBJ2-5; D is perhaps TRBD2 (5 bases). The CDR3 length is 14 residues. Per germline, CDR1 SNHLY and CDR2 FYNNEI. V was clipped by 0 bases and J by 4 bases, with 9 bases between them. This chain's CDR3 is CASSEAPGRETQYF. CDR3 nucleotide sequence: TGTGCCAGCAGTGAAGCACCGGGAAGAGAGACCCAGTACTTC.

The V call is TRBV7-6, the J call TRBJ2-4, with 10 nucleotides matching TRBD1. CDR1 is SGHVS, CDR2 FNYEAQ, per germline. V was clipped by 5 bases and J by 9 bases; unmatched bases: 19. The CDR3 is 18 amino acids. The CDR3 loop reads CASSVEAGQGYYESIQYF. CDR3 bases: TGTGCCAGCAGCGTAGAGGCGGGACAGGGGTATTACGAGAGCATTCAGTACTTC.

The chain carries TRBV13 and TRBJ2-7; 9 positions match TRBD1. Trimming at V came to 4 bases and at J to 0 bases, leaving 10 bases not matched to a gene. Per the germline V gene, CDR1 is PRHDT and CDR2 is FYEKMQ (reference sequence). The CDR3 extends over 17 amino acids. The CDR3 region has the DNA TGTGCCAGCAGCTCAAACTTGGACAGGGGCCCCTCCTACGAGCAGTACTTC. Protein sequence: CASSSNLDRGPSYEQYF.

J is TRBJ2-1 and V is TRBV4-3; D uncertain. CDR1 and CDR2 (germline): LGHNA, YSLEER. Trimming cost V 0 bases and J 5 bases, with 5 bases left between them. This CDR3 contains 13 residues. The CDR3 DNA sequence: TGCGCCAGCAGCCAAGAGTATAACAATGAGCAGTTCTTC. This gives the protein CASSQEYNNEQFF.

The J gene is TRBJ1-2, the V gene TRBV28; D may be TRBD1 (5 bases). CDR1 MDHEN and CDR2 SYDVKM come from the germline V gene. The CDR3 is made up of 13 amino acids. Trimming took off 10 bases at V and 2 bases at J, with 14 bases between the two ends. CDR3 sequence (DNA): TGTGCCACTCGACCGACAGTAAACTATGGCTACACCTTC. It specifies CATRPTVNYGYTF.

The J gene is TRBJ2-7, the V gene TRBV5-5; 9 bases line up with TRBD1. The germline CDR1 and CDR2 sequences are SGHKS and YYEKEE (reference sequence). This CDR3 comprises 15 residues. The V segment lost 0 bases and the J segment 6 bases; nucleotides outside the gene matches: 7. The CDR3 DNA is TGTGCCAGCAGCTTGGTAGGGGGGACAGGGAGCGAGCAGTACTTC. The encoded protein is CASSLVGGTGSEQYF.

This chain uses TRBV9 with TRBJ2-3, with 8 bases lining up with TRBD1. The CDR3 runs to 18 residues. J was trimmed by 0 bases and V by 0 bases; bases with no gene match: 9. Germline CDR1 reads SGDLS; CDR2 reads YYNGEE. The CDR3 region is CASSVARTGTASTDTQYF. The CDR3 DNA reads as TGTGCCAGCAGCGTAGCTAGGACAGGGACCGCTAGCACAGATACGCAGTATTTT.

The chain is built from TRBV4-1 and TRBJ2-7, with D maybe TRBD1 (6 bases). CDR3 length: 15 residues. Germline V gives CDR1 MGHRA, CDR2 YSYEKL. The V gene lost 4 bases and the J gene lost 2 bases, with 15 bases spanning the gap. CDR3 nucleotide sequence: TGCGCCAGCAGCCTCCAACAGGGTGAGCCCTACGAGCAGTACTTC. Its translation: CASSLQQGEPYEQYF.

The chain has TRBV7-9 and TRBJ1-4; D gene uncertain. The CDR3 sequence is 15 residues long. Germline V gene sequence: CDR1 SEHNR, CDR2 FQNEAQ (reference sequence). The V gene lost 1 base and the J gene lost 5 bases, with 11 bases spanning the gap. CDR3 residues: CASSLGSLANEKLFF. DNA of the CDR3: TGTGCCAGCAGCTTAGGGAGCCTTGCCAATGAAAAACTGTTTTTT.

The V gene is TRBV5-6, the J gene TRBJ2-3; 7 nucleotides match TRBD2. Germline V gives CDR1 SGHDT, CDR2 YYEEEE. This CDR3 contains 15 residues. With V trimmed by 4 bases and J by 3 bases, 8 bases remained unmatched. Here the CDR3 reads CASSKAGVGTDTQYF. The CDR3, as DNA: TGTGCCAGCAGCAAGGCGGGAGTGGGGACAGATACGCAGTATTTT.

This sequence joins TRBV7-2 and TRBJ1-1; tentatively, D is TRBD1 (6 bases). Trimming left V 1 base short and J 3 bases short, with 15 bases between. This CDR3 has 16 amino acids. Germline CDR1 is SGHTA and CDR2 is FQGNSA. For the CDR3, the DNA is TGTGCCAGCAGCTTAGTCCCTGGGGGGGCTGACACTGAAGCTTTCTTT. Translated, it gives CASSLVPGGADTEAFF.

CDR3 in amino acids: CASSEDSYNSPLHF. For the CDR3, the DNA is TGTGCCAGCAGCGAGGACAGCTATAATTCACCCCTCCACTTT. The rearrangement uses TRBV11-3 and TRBJ1-6; tentative D call: TRBD1 (6 bases). Trimming shortened V by 5 bases and J by 3 bases, and 8 bases separated the two germline ends. The CDR3 extends over 14 amino acids. Looked up from germline, CDR1 is SGHNT and CDR2 is YENEEA.